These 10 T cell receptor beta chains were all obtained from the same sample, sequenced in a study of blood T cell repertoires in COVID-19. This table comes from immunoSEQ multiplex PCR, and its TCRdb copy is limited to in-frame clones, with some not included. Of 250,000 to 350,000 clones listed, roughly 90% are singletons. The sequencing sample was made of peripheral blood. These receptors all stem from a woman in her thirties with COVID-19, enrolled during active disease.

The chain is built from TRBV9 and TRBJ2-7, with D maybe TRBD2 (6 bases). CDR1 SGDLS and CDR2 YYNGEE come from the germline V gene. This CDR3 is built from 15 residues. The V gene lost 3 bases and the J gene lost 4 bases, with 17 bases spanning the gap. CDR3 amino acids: CASSADVGRGYEQYF. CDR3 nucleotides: TGTGCCAGCAGCGCCGATGTCGGGCGGGGTTACGAGCAGTACTTC.

DNA of the CDR3: TGTGCCACCAGCCCCAGGGTAAACACCGGGGAGCTGTTTTTT. Translating gives CATSPRVNTGELFF. The V call is TRBV15, the J call TRBJ2-2; possibly TRBD1 for D (5 bases). CDR3 size: 14 residues. V shed 5 bases and J shed 2 bases, with 9 bases lying between them. Germline lookup yields CDR1 LNHNV and CDR2 YYDKDF (reference sequence).

The CDR3 reads CASSVGPGYYEQYF. The CDR3 DNA is TGTGCCAGCAGCGTAGGCCCAGGGTACTACGAGCAGTACTTC. V and J are TRBV9 and TRBJ2-7; D might be TRBD1 (5 bases). Germline lookup yields CDR1 SGDLS and CDR2 YYNGEE. The V gene lost 0 bases and the J gene lost 3 bases, with 10 bases spanning the gap. CDR3 length: 14 residues. The full variable domain, in which reference TRBV9 and TRBJ2-7 provide the parts outside the CDR3, is DSGVTQTPKHLITATGQRVTLRCSPRSGDLSVYWYQQSLDQGLQFLIQYYNGEERAKGNILERFSAQQFPDLHSELNLSSLELGDSALYFCASSVGPGYYEQYFGPGTRLTVT.

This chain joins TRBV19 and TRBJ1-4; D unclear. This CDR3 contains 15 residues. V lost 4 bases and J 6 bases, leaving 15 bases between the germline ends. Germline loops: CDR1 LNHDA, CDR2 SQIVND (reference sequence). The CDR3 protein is CASSTATGSHEKLFF. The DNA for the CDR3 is TGTGCCAGTAGTACAGCGACCGGGTCACATGAAAAACTGTTTTTT.

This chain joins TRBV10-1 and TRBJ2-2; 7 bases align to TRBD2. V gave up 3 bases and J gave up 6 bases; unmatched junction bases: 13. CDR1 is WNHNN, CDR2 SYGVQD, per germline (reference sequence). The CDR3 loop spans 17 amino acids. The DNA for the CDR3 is TGCGCCAGCAGTGATGCCGCCGGCGGGAGTGGTGCCGGGGAGCTGTTTTTT. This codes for CASSDAAGGSGAGELFF.

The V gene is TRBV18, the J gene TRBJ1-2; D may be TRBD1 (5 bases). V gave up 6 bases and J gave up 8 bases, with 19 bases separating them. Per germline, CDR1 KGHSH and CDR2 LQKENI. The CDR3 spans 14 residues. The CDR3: CASSPPGDPWGYTF. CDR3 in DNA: TGTGCCAGCTCGCCTCCGGGGGATCCTTGGGGCTACACCTTC.

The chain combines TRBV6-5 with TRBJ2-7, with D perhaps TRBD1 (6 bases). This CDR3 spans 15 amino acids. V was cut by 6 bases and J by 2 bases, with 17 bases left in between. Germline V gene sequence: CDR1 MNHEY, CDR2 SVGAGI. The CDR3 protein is CASSLFGDIPYEQYF. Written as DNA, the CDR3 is TGTGCCAGCAGCCTTTTTGGGGACATTCCCTACGAGCAGTACTTC.

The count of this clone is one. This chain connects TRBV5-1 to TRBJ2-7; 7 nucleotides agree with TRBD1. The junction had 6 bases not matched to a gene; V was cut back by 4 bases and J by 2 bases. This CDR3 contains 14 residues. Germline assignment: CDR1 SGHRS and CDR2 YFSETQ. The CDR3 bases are TGCGCCAGCAGCCCTGGGGACAGCCCCTACGAGCAGTACTTC. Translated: CASSPGDSPYEQYF.

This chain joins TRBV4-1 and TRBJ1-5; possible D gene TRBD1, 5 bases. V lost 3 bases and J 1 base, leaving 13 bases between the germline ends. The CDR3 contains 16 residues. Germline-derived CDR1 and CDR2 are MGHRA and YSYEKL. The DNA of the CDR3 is TGCGCCAGCAGCCACGGACGGGGGGACAGCAATCAGCCCCAGCATTTT. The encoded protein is CASSHGRGDSNQPQHF.

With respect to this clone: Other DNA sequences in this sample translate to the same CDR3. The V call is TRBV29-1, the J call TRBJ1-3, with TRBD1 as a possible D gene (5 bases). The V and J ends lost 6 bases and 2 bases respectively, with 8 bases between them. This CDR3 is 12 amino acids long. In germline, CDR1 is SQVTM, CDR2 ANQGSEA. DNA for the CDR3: TGCAGCGTCCGGGGGACTGGAAACACCATATATTTT. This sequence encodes CSVRGTGNTIYF.